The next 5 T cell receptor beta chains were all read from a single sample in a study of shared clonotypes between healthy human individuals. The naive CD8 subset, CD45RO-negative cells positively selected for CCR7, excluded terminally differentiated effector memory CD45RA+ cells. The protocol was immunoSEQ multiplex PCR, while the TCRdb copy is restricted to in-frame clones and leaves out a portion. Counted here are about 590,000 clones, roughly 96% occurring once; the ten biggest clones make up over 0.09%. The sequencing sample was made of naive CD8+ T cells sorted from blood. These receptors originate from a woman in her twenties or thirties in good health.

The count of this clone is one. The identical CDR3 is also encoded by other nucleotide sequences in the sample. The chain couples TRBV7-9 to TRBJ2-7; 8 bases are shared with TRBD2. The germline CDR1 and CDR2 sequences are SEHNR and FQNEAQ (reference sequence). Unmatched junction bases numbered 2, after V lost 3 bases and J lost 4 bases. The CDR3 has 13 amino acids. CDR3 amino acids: CASSLLAGYEQYF. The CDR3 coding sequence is TGTGCCAGCAGCTTGCTAGCGGGTTACGAGCAGTACTTC.

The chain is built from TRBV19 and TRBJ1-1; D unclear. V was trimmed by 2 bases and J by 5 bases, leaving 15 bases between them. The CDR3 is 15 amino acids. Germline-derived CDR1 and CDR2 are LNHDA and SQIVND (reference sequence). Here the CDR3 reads CASSIPGARVTEAFF. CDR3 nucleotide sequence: TGTGCCAGTAGTATACCAGGAGCAAGGGTGACTGAAGCTTTCTTT.

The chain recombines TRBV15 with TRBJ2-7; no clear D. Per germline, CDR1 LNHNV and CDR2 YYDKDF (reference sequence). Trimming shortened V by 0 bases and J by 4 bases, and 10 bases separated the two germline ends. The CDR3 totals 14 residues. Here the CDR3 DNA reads TGTGCCACCAGCAGAGAAGAGGAGCGTTACGAGCAGTACTTC. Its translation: CATSREEERYEQYF.

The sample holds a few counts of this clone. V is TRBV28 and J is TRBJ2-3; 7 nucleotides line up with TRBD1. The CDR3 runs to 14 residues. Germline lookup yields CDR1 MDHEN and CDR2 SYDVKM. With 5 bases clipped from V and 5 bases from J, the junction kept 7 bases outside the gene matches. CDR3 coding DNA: TGTGCCAGCAGTGTGGGCAGGGGGTTAGATACGCAGTATTTT. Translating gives CASSVGRGLDTQYF.

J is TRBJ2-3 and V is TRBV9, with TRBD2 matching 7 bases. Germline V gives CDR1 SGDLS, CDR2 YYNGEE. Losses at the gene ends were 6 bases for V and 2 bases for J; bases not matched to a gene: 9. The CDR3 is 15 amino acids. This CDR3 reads CASNEAGALTDTQYF. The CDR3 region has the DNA TGTGCCAGCAACGAGGCGGGAGCACTCACAGATACGCAGTATTTT.